The 8 T cell receptor beta chains below were found in one sample sequenced in a study of CD4 T cells in relation to SARS-CoV-2 and coronaviruses. Assay: immunoSEQ multiplex PCR; the TCRdb copy retains only in-frame clones and omits some. In the table there are around 69,000 clones, about 94% of which are singletons. Unexposed donor CD4+ T cells date from about 2010-2018, before the COVID-19 pandemic. What was sequenced was naive CD4+ T cells from PBMCs. Sample subset: naive CD4+ T cells isolated by negative enrichment. The receptor source for this set is a human donor in good health.

This sequence joins TRBV6-5 and TRBJ1-2; the match to TRBD1 covers 10 bases. The junction had 7 bases not matched to a gene; V was cut back by 7 bases and J by 8 bases. The CDR3 contains 13 residues. Germline V gene lookup returns CDR1 MNHEY and CDR2 SVGAGI. DNA of the CDR3: TGTGCCAGCAAACTAGACAGGGGGCAAGGCTACACCTTC. This encodes CASKLDRGQGYTF.

The rearrangement links TRBV6-5 to TRBJ2-5; D remains unclear. The CDR3 is 14 amino acids. The germline CDR1 and CDR2 sequences are MNHEY and SVGAGI. The V and J ends lost 9 bases and 0 bases respectively, with 14 bases between them. CDR3 sequence reads: CASRKTPYQETQYF. In nucleotides, the CDR3 is TGTGCCAGTCGTAAGACTCCGTACCAAGAGACCCAGTACTTC.

The chain carries TRBV5-6 and TRBJ2-3; D is unresolved. Germline V gives CDR1 SGHDT, CDR2 YYEEEE. V was pared by 4 bases and J by 0 bases, with 9 bases between. This CDR3 has 14 residues. The CDR3 DNA is TGTGCCAGCAGCCGCGCCATAAGCACAGATACGCAGTATTTT. Protein sequence: CASSRAISTDTQYF.

The V and J genes are TRBV2 and TRBJ1-5; 7 bases match TRBD1. Germline trimming cut 3 bases from V and 4 bases from J; bases unmatched to any gene: 9. This CDR3 has 16 residues. CDR1 SNHLY and CDR2 FYNNEI come from the germline V gene. The CDR3 nucleotides are TGTGCCAGCAGTGATTGGGACAGATCTCGGAATCAGCCCCAGCATTTT. Amino acids: CASSDWDRSRNQPQHF.

CDR3 bases: TGTGCCAGCAGTGACCAACCTGAAGGGGTAGGTCAGCCCCAGCATTTT. Amino acids: CASSDQPEGVGQPQHF. This chain joins TRBV6-1 and TRBJ1-5; D perhaps matches TRBD1 (5 bases). The germline V and J ends were trimmed by 3 bases and 6 bases, with 18 bases remaining between them. This CDR3 spans 16 amino acids. CDR1 and CDR2 from the germline V gene are MNHNS and SASEGT.

The chain links TRBV5-1 to TRBJ2-1, with TRBD2 identical over 14 bases. The V gene end was trimmed by 7 bases and the J gene end by 0 bases; junction bases not matched to a gene: 12. CDR1 SGHRS and CDR2 YFSETQ come from the germline V gene. CDR3 length: 19 residues. CDR3 in amino acids: CASSRQGLAGDVSYNEQFF. The CDR3 DNA sequence: TGCGCCAGCTCCCGACAGGGACTAGCGGGAGACGTCTCCTACAATGAGCAGTTCTTC.

V is TRBV6-5 and J is TRBJ1-1, with D possibly TRBD1 on 5 matching bases. Trimming stripped 6 bases from V and 1 base from J, with 9 bases between. CDR1 is MNHEY, CDR2 SVGAGI, per germline. The CDR3 length is 13 residues. In DNA, the CDR3 is TGTGCCAGCAGGGGAGGACAGAACACTGAAGCTTTCTTT. It encodes CASRGGQNTEAFF.

In its sample, this clone was seen a few times. J is TRBJ2-2 and V is TRBV2; TRBD2 might be the D (6 bases). Per the germline V gene, CDR1 is SNHLY and CDR2 is FYNNEI. The CDR3 extends over 15 amino acids. The V and J ends lost 5 bases and 1 base respectively, with 11 bases between them. CDR3 sequence (DNA): TGTGCCAGCAGTCCTAGACTAGTGAACACCGGGGAGCTGTTTTTT. This sequence encodes CASSPRLVNTGELFF.